The 24 T cell receptor beta chains presented below share a single source sample, sequenced in a study of T cell repertoires in aging, cancer and after chemotherapy. TRB rearrangements spanning V, D and J were amplified using mixed TRB-A/B primers. MiXCR, run by TCRdb on the multiplex PCR reads, gives a single entry per CDR3 protein. Counted here are about 3,200 distinct CDR3 sequences, about 20% occurring once; the ten biggest clones make up around 39%. The template was genomic DNA from peripheral blood, not RNA. The sequenced sample consisted of blood. These receptors originate from a human donor with a blood cancer.

This clonotype is judged medium-sized (0.01 to 0.1%). The chain carries TRBV29-1 and TRBJ1-1; unclear D gene. The CDR3 is made up of 11 amino acids. Trimming cost V 4 bases and J 7 bases, with 10 bases left between them. Germline loops: CDR1 SQVTM, CDR2 ANQGSEA. The CDR3 coding sequence is TGCAGCGTTGGTAGTGGAGGTGAAGCTTTCTTT. As protein: CSVGSGGEAFF. Full variable domain (rest looked up from reference TRBV29-1 and TRBJ1-1): SAVISQKPSRDICQRGTSLTIQCQVDSQVTMMFWYRQQPGQSLTLIATANQGSEATYESGFVIDKFPISRPNLTFSTLTVSNMSPEDSSIYLCSVGSGGEAFFGQGTRLTVV.

By share, this clonotype ranks as medium-sized. The chain recombines TRBV6-6 with TRBJ2-1; 12 positions match TRBD2. This CDR3 has 15 amino acids. Germline CDR1 and CDR2: MNHNY and SVGAGI (reference sequence). J gave up 10 bases and V 0 bases, and 4 bases lay outside the gene matches. The CDR3 protein is CASSYSTSGRGEQFF. The CDR3 nucleotides are TGTGCCAGCAGTTACTCGACTAGCGGGAGAGGAGAGCAGTTCTTC.

This clonotype is labeled medium-sized. The gene calls are TRBV19 and TRBJ1-2; TRBD1 agrees at 8 bases. This CDR3 contains 11 residues. Germline V gene lookup returns CDR1 LNHDA and CDR2 SQIVND (reference sequence). Unmatched junction bases numbered 0, after V lost 8 bases and J lost 4 bases. The CDR3 coding sequence is TGTGCCAGTGGACAGGGCTATGGCTACACCTTC. Amino acids: CASGQGYGYTF.

By share, this clonotype ranks as medium-sized. The chain is built from TRBV6-5 and TRBJ1-2; 7 nucleotides line up with TRBD1. CDR3 length: 14 amino acids. Trimming cost V 5 bases and J 1 base; bases outside gene matches: 4. Germline CDR1 reads MNHEY; CDR2 reads SVGAGI. The CDR3 protein is CASSPDRVNYGYTF. The DNA for the CDR3 is TGTGCCAGCAGTCCCGACAGGGTTAACTATGGCTACACCTTC.

CDR3 residues: CASAGGRDQPQHF. The CDR3 DNA is TGTGCCAGCGCCGGGGGGCGGGATCAGCCCCAGCATTTT. This rearrangement joins TRBV7-2 to TRBJ1-5; tentatively, D is TRBD1 (6 bases). The V gene's germline CDR1 is SGHTA and CDR2 FQGNSA. The CDR3 loop spans 13 amino acids. V dropped 8 bases and J dropped 5 bases, with 13 bases sitting between them.

In its sample, this clonotype is medium-sized (0.01 to 0.1%). The chain uses TRBV6-5 and TRBJ1-1; no clear D gene. V lost 2 bases and J 0 bases, leaving 7 bases between the germline ends. This CDR3 has 14 residues. Looked up from germline, CDR1 is MNHEY and CDR2 is SVGAGI. Here the CDR3 DNA reads TGTGCCAGCAGTTACGGAAGAGTGAACACTGAAGCTTTCTTT. Its translation is CASSYGRVNTEAFF.

By proportion, this clonotype is medium-sized. The gene calls are TRBV14 and TRBJ2-3, with D perhaps matching TRBD2 (6 bases). Germline V gene sequence: CDR1 SGHDN, CDR2 FVKESK. The CDR3 has 15 residues. The V gene lost 1 base and the J gene lost 5 bases, with 13 bases spanning the gap. The CDR3 here is CASSQVQLAVDTQYF. In DNA form, the CDR3 reads TGTGCCAGCAGCCAAGTCCAACTAGCCGTAGATACGCAGTATTTT.

In this sample, this clonotype is medium-sized. The rearrangement joins TRBV4-3 to TRBJ2-3; D remains ambiguous. V lost 1 base and J 2 bases, leaving 4 bases between the germline ends. The CDR3 loop spans 13 amino acids. Germline values: CDR1 LGHNA, CDR2 YSLEER. The CDR3 bases are TGCGCCAGCAGCCAAGGCTTCACAGATACGCAGTATTTT. This sequence encodes CASSQGFTDTQYF.

A word on this clonotype: Given a much more abundant clone one base away, this may be a read error. The rearrangement links TRBV5-6 to TRBJ2-6; a possible D gene is TRBD1 (5 bases). The germline V gene has CDR1 SGHDT and CDR2 YYEEEE. The CDR3 length is 16 residues. DNA of the CDR3: TGTGCCAGCAGCGTTTACTCCGGCTCTGGGGCCAACGTCCTGTCTTTC. It yields the protein CASSVYSGSGANVLSF.

The rearrangement joins TRBV29-1 to TRBJ2-1, with a possible D match to TRBD2 (5 bases). CDR3 size: 11 residues. Between the trimmed V and J ends, which lost 4 bases and 8 bases, there was a span of 9 bases. CDR1 is SQVTM, CDR2 ANQGSEA, per germline. The CDR3 DNA reads TGCAGCGTTGGCGGGTACGATGAGCAGTTCTTC. Translated: CSVGGYDEQFF.

V usage is TRBV12-3 or TRBV12-4 and J usage is TRBJ2-1; TRBD1 matches 9 bases. There are 15 residues in the CDR3. V trimming: 6 bases; J trimming: 4 bases; junction bases outside the gene matches: 7. The CDR3 region is CASSPPGQGYNEQFF. The CDR3 DNA sequence: TGTGCCAGCAGCCCCCCGGGACAGGGTTACAATGAGCAGTTCTTC.

The chain employs TRBV4-2 and TRBJ1-5; maybe TRBD1 (6 bases). Germline-derived CDR1 and CDR2 are LGHNA and YNFKEQ. The V end was cut by 1 base, the J end by 1 base, with 8 bases between. This CDR3 is 15 amino acids long. The DNA for the CDR3 is TGTGCCAGCAGCCAAGGCCAGGGGAGCAATCAGCCCCAGCATTTT. It is translated as CASSQGQGSNQPQHF.

Remarks on this clonotype: This may be a read error: a much more frequent sequence differs by one nucleotide. The genes are TRBV27 and TRBJ2-1; tentative D call: TRBD2 (5 bases). Germline CDR1 is MNHEY and CDR2 is SMNVEV (reference sequence). V was trimmed by 6 bases and J by 0 bases, leaving 15 bases between them. This CDR3 contains 16 residues. The CDR3 DNA reads as TGTGCCAGCAGATGGGCGGGTTCCAACTCCTACAATGAGCAGTTCTTC. Amino acid sequence: CASRWAGSNSYNEQFF.

By sample share, this clonotype is medium-sized. V and J are TRBV6-2 or TRBV6-3 and TRBJ1-2; D might be TRBD1 (5 bases). The germline CDR1 and CDR2 sequences are MNHEY and SVGEGT. With 6 bases removed from V and 6 bases from J, the gap between germline ends came to 14 bases. This CDR3 spans 13 amino acids. The CDR3 is CASRTQVIDGYTF. The CDR3 nucleotides are TGTGCCAGCAGGACACAGGTGATCGATGGCTACACCTTC.

This clonotype ranks as medium-sized (0.01 to 0.1%). The chain has TRBV18 and TRBJ2-3; 7 bases are shared with TRBD1. Germline assignment: CDR1 KGHSH and CDR2 LQKENI. The CDR3 is 17 amino acids. With V trimmed by 1 base and J by 0 bases, 7 bases remained unmatched. In nucleotides, the CDR3 is TGTGCCAGCTCACCACTGGGACAGTCTACTAGCACAGATACGCAGTATTTT. It encodes CASSPLGQSTSTDTQYF.

By frequency in the sample, this clonotype is medium-sized. The gene calls are TRBV15 and TRBJ2-1; D unresolved. The ends were cut back, 3 bases at V and 7 bases at J, with 10 bases in the middle. The CDR3 consists of 13 residues. The V gene's germline CDR1 is LNHNV and CDR2 YYDKDF (reference sequence). For the CDR3, the DNA is TGTGCCACCAGCAGCATCGGGCGGAATGAGCAGTTCTTC. It translates to CATSSIGRNEQFF.

By share, this clonotype counts as medium-sized (0.01 to 0.1%). The V gene is TRBV7-9, the J gene TRBJ2-7; no firm D call. The V end lost 4 bases, the J end lost 7 bases, and 11 bases lay between the germline ends. Germline lookup yields CDR1 SEHNR and CDR2 FQNEAQ (reference sequence). The CDR3 covers 12 residues. The CDR3 is CASSSGWIEQYF. CDR3 nucleotides: TGTGCCAGCAGCTCCGGGTGGATTGAGCAGTACTTC.

This clonotype qualifies as medium-sized. The V and J genes are TRBV19 and TRBJ2-5, with a possible D match to TRBD2 (6 bases). The germline V gene has CDR1 LNHDA and CDR2 SQIVND (reference sequence). Trimming took 8 bases from V and 5 from J, leaving 12 bases between them. This CDR3 has 12 amino acids. CDR3 amino acids: CASRIAGETQYF. In DNA, the CDR3 is TGTGCCAGTCGGATTGCGGGGGAGACCCAGTACTTC.

Concerning this clonotype: A single base separates this from a much larger clone, so it may be a read error. The V gene is TRBV6-2 or TRBV6-3, the J gene TRBJ1-1, with 7 bases identical to TRBD2. TRBJ2-1 explains the end of the DNA better; the J call may be wrong. Germline V gene data show CDR1 as MNHEY and CDR2 as SVGEGT. This CDR3 has 15 residues. The CDR3 DNA follows: TGTGCCAGCAGAAGGTCCCCTAGCGGTAACAATAAGCAGTTCTTC. Protein sequence: CASRRSPSGNNKQFF.

This clonotype has a handful of counts. This rearrangement joins TRBV19 to TRBJ1-1, with D possibly TRBD1 on 6 matching bases. The germline V and J ends were trimmed by 8 bases and 0 bases, with 10 bases remaining between them. Germline CDR1 LNHDA, CDR2 SQIVND (reference sequence). The CDR3 is made up of 13 amino acids. As DNA, the CDR3 is TGTGCCAGTCGGGACACCGTGAACACTGAAGCTTTCTTT. Its translation is CASRDTVNTEAFF. The variable domain in full, with the rest retrieved from reference TRBV19 and TRBJ1-1, is DGGITQSPKYLFRKEGQNVTLSCEQNLNHDAMYWYRQDPGQGLRLIYYSQIVNDFQKGDIAEGYSVSREKKESFPLTVTSAQKNPTAFYLCASRDTVNTEAFFGQGTRLTVV.

Within the sample, this clonotype is medium-sized. The gene calls are TRBV19 and TRBJ1-3; a possible D gene is TRBD1 (5 bases). V shed 3 bases and J shed 7 bases, with 16 bases lying between them. CDR1 LNHDA and CDR2 SQIVND come from the germline V gene (reference sequence). The CDR3 is 15 amino acids. The CDR3 nucleotides are TGTGCCAGTAGTATTGGCGGGGCACGAAGGAACACCATATATTTT. Encoded protein: CASSIGGARRNTIYF. Filled out from reference TRBV19 and TRBJ1-3, the complete variable domain reads DGGITQSPKYLFRKEGQNVTLSCEQNLNHDAMYWYRQDPGQGLRLIYYSQIVNDFQKGDIAEGYSVSREKKESFPLTVTSAQKNPTAFYLCASSIGGARRNTIYFGEGSWLTVV.

The rearrangement links TRBV12-3 or TRBV12-4 to TRBJ2-5; 9 bases agree with TRBD1. CDR3 length: 14 amino acids. After removal of 4 bases from V and 3 bases from J, the junction contained 3 bases not matched to a gene. DNA of the CDR3: TGTGCCAGCAGTTATACAGGGGGCGAAGAGACCCAGTACTTC. Translation: CASSYTGGEETQYF.

This clonotype was seen once. V gene TRBV9 combines with J gene TRBJ2-6; unclear D gene. Between the trimmed V and J ends, which lost 0 bases and 1 base, there was a span of 2 bases. Germline CDR1 is SGDLS and CDR2 is YYNGEE. The CDR3 is 14 amino acids. The CDR3 sequence is CASSVVSGANVLTF. For the CDR3, the DNA is TGTGCCAGCAGCGTAGTTTCTGGGGCCAACGTCCTGACTTTC.

In its sample, this clonotype ranks as medium-sized. The V gene is TRBV5-6, the J gene TRBJ1-5; D call uncertain. The CDR3 has 14 amino acids. From germline, CDR1 is SGHDT and CDR2 YYEEEE. The V end lost 0 bases, the J end lost 6 bases, and 10 bases lay between the germline ends. The CDR3 nucleotides read TGTGCCAGCAGCTTGGCCTGGGGATCTCAGCCCCAGCATTTT. Residues: CASSLAWGSQPQHF.